This T cell receptor (beta chain) was retrieved from a study of glioma-infiltrating T cells. Study-wide findings and caveats: Gliomas, especially low-grade, showed above-expected tissue-blood divergence; non-neoplastic patients showed below.

The CDR3 sequence is 14 residues long. Germline lookup yields CDR1 MNHEY and CDR2 SMNVEV (reference sequence). V lost 3 bases and J lost 3, with 9 bases in between. About this clonotype: The antigen remains unidentified.

Using RNA template, CDR3s of TCR alpha and beta were amplified with iRepertoire arm-PCR. Tissue mRNA or PBMC total RNA, roughly 100-400 ng, went into one-step reverse transcription and amplification. MiXCR, run by TCRdb on the multiplex PCR reads, gives a single entry per CDR3 protein. The table records roughly 190,000 distinct CDR3 sequences, about 31% of them present only once. This TCR was recovered from a human donor with low-grade glioma or glioblastoma, undergoing nonglioma brain surgery, or in good health (not recorded which). Input material: glioma tissue, nonneoplastic brain tissue, or PBMCs (not recorded which). The J gene is TRBJ1-5, the V gene TRBV27; D is undetermined. The CDR3 sequence: CASSFIAINQPQHF. CDR3 nucleotide sequence: TGTGCCAGCAGTTTCATAGCGATCAATCAGCCCCAGCATTTT.